This paragraph covers one TCR beta chain sequence. This specimen comes from a study of blood T cell repertoires in COVID-19. Profiling relied on immunoSEQ multiplex PCR, and the TCRdb table lists in-frame clones only, not all of them. The sample lists roughly 340,000 clones, about 90% occurring once. This CDR3 comprises 14 residues. V lost 7 bases to trimming and J lost 6 bases; unmatched junction nucleotides: 9. The germline CDR1 and CDR2 sequences are LNHDA and SQIVND (reference sequence). The chain couples TRBV19 to TRBJ1-1; 9 bases align to TRBD1. This TCR was recovered from a woman younger than 45 with COVID-19, enrolled during active disease. The sequenced material came from peripheral blood. This chain's CDR3 is CASKLGQGHSEAFF. The CDR3 DNA is TGTGCCAGTAAATTGGGACAGGGTCATTCTGAAGCTTTCTTT.